What follows are 29 T cell receptor beta chains derived from one specimen sequenced in a study of beta chain features in type 1 diabetes. As every portion of the isolated RNA was reverse transcribed, the sequencing read expressed TCRB transcripts. Assay used: immunoSEQ multiplex PCR; TCRdb lists only in-frame clones, some missing. Here the sample spans about 250,000 clones, roughly 14% being singletons. What was sequenced was naive CD4+ T cells from blood. The receptors shown here come from a middle-aged woman in good health.

This chain uses TRBV11-2 with TRBJ2-1, with 8 bases aligning to TRBD1. The trim removed 1 base at V and 7 bases at J, leaving 6 bases unmatched. Germline loops: CDR1 SGHAT, CDR2 FQNNGV. The CDR3 loop spans 15 amino acids. The CDR3 region is CASSLGDRTGNEQFF. CDR3 in DNA: TGTGCCAGCAGCTTAGGGGACAGGACTGGAAATGAGCAGTTCTTC.

This clone has a handful of counts. The chain links TRBV6-5 to TRBJ1-1; 7 positions agree with TRBD1. The V gene end was trimmed by 6 bases and the J gene end by 7 bases; junction bases not matched to a gene: 2. The CDR3 consists of 11 residues. Per the germline V gene, CDR1 is MNHEY and CDR2 is SVGAGI. CDR3: CASSRDSEAFF. The CDR3 nucleotides are TGTGCCAGCAGCCGGGACAGTGAAGCTTTCTTT.

The J gene is TRBJ2-3, the V gene TRBV2; 7 bases are a match to TRBD2. The V gene's germline CDR1 is SNHLY and CDR2 FYNNEI. J lost 1 base, V lost 1 base, and 5 bases had no gene match. The CDR3 sequence is 16 residues long. The CDR3 nucleotides are TGTGCCAGCAGTGAAGGGGACTACACCCGCACAGATACGCAGTATTTT. Its translation is CASSEGDYTRTDTQYF.

This clone was observed a few times. The rearrangement links TRBV7-2 to TRBJ2-5; D remains ambiguous. Germline CDR1 and CDR2: SGHTA and FQGNSA. Trimming removed 1 base at V and 4 bases at J, with 10 bases between. This CDR3 region has 14 residues. CDR3 coding DNA: TGTGCCAGCAGCTTAGGATTAGCTGGAGAGACCCAGTACTTC. Amino acid sequence: CASSLGLAGETQYF.

The chain is built from TRBV27 and TRBJ2-3, with 7 bases fitting TRBD2. Unmatched junction bases numbered 7, after V lost 5 bases and J lost 2 bases. The V gene's germline CDR1 is MNHEY and CDR2 SMNVEV (reference sequence). The CDR3 extends over 15 amino acids. This CDR3 reads CASSRTSFPTDTQYF. The CDR3 nucleotides are TGTGCCAGCAGTAGGACTAGTTTTCCCACAGATACGCAGTATTTT.

This chain joins TRBV6-5 and TRBJ2-2; TRBD1 agrees at 8 bases. Germline CDR1 is MNHEY and CDR2 is SVGAGI. V lost 4 bases, J lost 4 bases, and 5 bases stayed unmatched. The CDR3 is made up of 15 amino acids. The CDR3 protein is CASSSIGQGTGELFF. The DNA of the CDR3 is TGTGCCAGCAGTTCTATAGGACAGGGCACCGGGGAGCTGTTTTTT.

The rearrangement links TRBV5-1 to TRBJ2-5; TRBD2 aligns across 8 bases. Germline assignment: CDR1 SGHRS and CDR2 YFSETQ. CDR3 size: 13 residues. V dropped 0 bases and J dropped 13; count of bases not matched to a gene: 8. CDR3 in DNA: TGCGCCAGCAGCTTGGATGGACTAGCTACGCGGTACTTC. Its protein is CASSLDGLATRYF. Supplemented by reference TRBV5-1 and TRBJ2-5, the full variable domain reads KAGVTQTPRYLIKTRGQQVTLSCSPISGHRSVSWYQQTPGQGLQFLFEYFSETQRNKGNFPGRFSGRQFSNSRSEMNVSTLELGDSALYLCASSLDGLATRYFGPGTRLLVL.

This clone was detected a few times. The chain couples TRBV19 to TRBJ2-3; 8 nucleotides agree with TRBD2. The CDR3 is 16 amino acids. Trimming at V came to 2 bases and at J to 2 bases, leaving 6 bases not matched to a gene. CDR1 and CDR2 from the germline V gene are LNHDA and SQIVND (reference sequence). CDR3 sequence (DNA): TGTGCCAGTAGTATATCGGCTAGCGGGCCCACAGATACGCAGTATTTT. It is translated as CASSISASGPTDTQYF.

CDR3 sequence: CASSLRGGQGTSLGNSPLHF. The DNA of the CDR3 is TGTGCCAGCAGTTTAAGGGGGGGACAGGGGACTTCGCTGGGAAATTCACCCCTCCACTTT. The chain employs TRBV27 and TRBJ1-6; 10 bases line up with TRBD1. Losses at the gene ends were 2 bases for V and 7 bases for J; bases not matched to a gene: 17. This CDR3 has 20 amino acids. Germline CDR1 reads MNHEY; CDR2 reads SMNVEV (reference sequence).

The genes are TRBV9 and TRBJ1-5; D is unresolved. The CDR3 length is 16 residues. CDR1 is SGDLS and CDR2 is YYNGEE in the germline V gene. V was shortened by 5 bases and J by 1 base, with 16 bases between the two germline ends. CDR3 in amino acids: CASSRFGDGSNQPQHF. The CDR3, as DNA: TGTGCCAGCAGTAGGTTCGGGGATGGGAGCAATCAGCCCCAGCATTTT.

This chain connects TRBV7-2 to TRBJ2-1, with D hard to call. CDR3 length: 12 residues. CDR1 and CDR2 from the germline V gene are SGHTA and FQGNSA. Between the trimmed V and J ends, which lost 2 bases and 4 bases, there was a span of 3 bases. CDR3 DNA sequence: TGTGCCAGCAGCTTACCATACAATGAGCAGTTCTTC. It translates to CASSLPYNEQFF.

This clone was seen a handful of times. The rearrangement links TRBV5-1 to TRBJ1-4; D unresolved. The CDR3 sequence is 15 residues long. Deletions cut 0 bases from V and 8 bases from J, with 14 bases between. Germline assignment: CDR1 SGHRS and CDR2 YFSETQ. Here the CDR3 DNA reads TGCGCCAGCAGCTTGGGGGCAGGAAAAGAGGAAAAACTGTTTTTT. Translated: CASSLGAGKEEKLFF.

This clone appeared a few times. The CDR3 DNA sequence: TGCGCCAGCAGAACAAGCTCTGGAAACACCATATATTTT. Protein sequence: CASRTSSGNTIYF. The chain combines TRBV5-1 with TRBJ1-3; D call uncertain. CDR1 is SGHRS, CDR2 YFSETQ, per germline. V was trimmed by 5 bases and J by 0 bases, leaving 6 bases between them. The CDR3 covers 13 residues. The entire variable domain, with the rest obtained from reference TRBV5-1 and TRBJ1-3, is as follows: KAGVTQTPRYLIKTRGQQVTLSCSPISGHRSVSWYQQTPGQGLQFLFEYFSETQRNKGNFPGRFSGRQFSNSRSEMNVSTLELGDSALYLCASRTSSGNTIYFGEGSWLTVV.

The V gene is TRBV7-2, the J gene TRBJ1-1, with TRBD1 matching over 8 bases. This CDR3 comprises 13 residues. Trimming at V came to 6 bases and at J to 4 bases, leaving 4 bases not matched to a gene. CDR1 and CDR2 (germline): SGHTA, FQGNSA. The CDR3 nucleotides are TGTGCCAGCAGACTCACAGGGGGCACTGAAGCTTTCTTT. It translates to CASRLTGGTEAFF.

The rearrangement joins TRBV7-9 to TRBJ2-3, with 9 nucleotides matching TRBD2. In germline, CDR1 is SEHNR, CDR2 FQNEAQ (reference sequence). The CDR3 runs 17 residues. Losses at the gene ends were 5 bases for V and 2 bases for J; bases not matched to a gene: 11. The CDR3 DNA reads as TGTGCCAGCAGCAGGGCCCGTGGCGGGGGGGACACAGATACGCAGTATTTT. This codes for CASSRARGGGDTDTQYF.

The V and J genes are TRBV7-8 and TRBJ2-1; TRBD2 matches 9 bases. Germline V CDR1 and CDR2: SGHVS, FQNEAQ. The J segment lost 5 bases and the V segment lost 8 bases, leaving 10 bases of the junction unmatched. CDR3 size: 15 residues. The DNA of the CDR3 is TGTGCCAGCCGCCCGAGGGGCGGGGGGGACAATGAGCAGTTCTTC. Amino acids: CASRPRGGGDNEQFF.

This chain uses TRBV13 with TRBJ1-2; 7 nucleotides line up with TRBD1. Germline loops: CDR1 PRHDT, CDR2 FYEKMQ (reference sequence). This CDR3 contains 15 residues. After removal of 3 bases from V and 4 bases from J, the junction contained 8 bases not matched to a gene. The CDR3 DNA reads as TGTGCCAGCAGCTTGCTTGGGACAGAATTCTATGGCTACACCTTC. It encodes CASSLLGTEFYGYTF.

This chain uses TRBV4-3 with TRBJ1-3, with D perhaps matching TRBD1 (5 bases). This CDR3 contains 16 residues. The germline CDR1 and CDR2 sequences are LGHNA and YSLEER. Trimming cost V 0 bases and J 4 bases, with 13 bases left between them. The CDR3 sequence is CASSQDRLGPGNTIYF. In nucleotides, the CDR3 is TGCGCCAGCAGCCAAGACCGTCTGGGGCCGGGAAACACCATATATTTT.

The rearrangement uses TRBV5-1 and TRBJ1-2; 7 bases are shared with TRBD1. From germline, CDR1 is SGHRS and CDR2 YFSETQ. The CDR3 is made up of 14 amino acids. The junction had 11 bases not matched to a gene; V was cut back by 4 bases and J by 8 bases. The CDR3 is CASSTWTGQRGYTF. CDR3 bases: TGCGCCAGCAGCACCTGGACAGGTCAGAGGGGCTACACCTTC.

This clone was counted only a few times. The chain links TRBV7-2 to TRBJ2-1; no clear D. V lost 4 bases to trimming and J lost 0 bases, with 10 bases between them. Looked up from germline, CDR1 is SGHTA and CDR2 is FQGNSA. This CDR3 has 15 residues. CDR3 bases: TGTGCCAGCAGCTCGTCGTGGGCCTCCTACAATGAGCAGTTCTTC. It translates to CASSSSWASYNEQFF.

CDR3 in DNA: TGCAGCGTTGTGGCCAACATGAACACTGAAGCTTTCTTT. Translation gives CSVVANMNTEAFF. The genes are TRBV29-1 and TRBJ1-1, with unresolved D. With 4 bases removed from V and 0 bases from J, the gap between germline ends came to 9 bases. The CDR3 runs to 13 residues. CDR1 SQVTM and CDR2 ANQGSEA come from the germline V gene.

This clone appeared a few times. The chain employs TRBV11-2 and TRBJ1-2; D possibly corresponds to TRBD1 (5 bases). There are 17 residues in the CDR3. Germline CDR1 and CDR2: SGHAT and FQNNGV. Trimming pared 0 bases from V and 4 bases from J, leaving 18 bases between. CDR3 in DNA: TGTGCCAGCAGCTTAGATTCGCTAGGGGCAACGGCCTATGGCTACACCTTC. The encoded protein is CASSLDSLGATAYGYTF.

In its sample, this clone was seen a few times. The chain combines TRBV7-9 with TRBJ2-1, with unresolved D. The CDR3 contains 12 residues. In germline, CDR1 is SEHNR, CDR2 FQNEAQ (reference sequence). V was trimmed by 7 bases and J by 4 bases, leaving 8 bases between them. This CDR3 is CASTNSYNEQFF. The DNA for the CDR3 is TGTGCCAGCACCAACAGTTACAATGAGCAGTTCTTC.

This clone has a handful of counts. This chain joins TRBV19 and TRBJ2-3; TRBD2 aligns across 11 bases. The length of the CDR3 is 16 residues. J lost 3 bases, V lost 5 bases, and 7 bases had no gene match. Germline loops: CDR1 LNHDA, CDR2 SQIVND (reference sequence). The chain's CDR3 is CASSVLLAGATDTQYF. The CDR3 DNA reads TGTGCCAGTAGTGTGTTACTAGCGGGGGCAACAGATACGCAGTATTTT.

CDR3 DNA: TGTGCCAGTACCCCCCGTGGGACAGGGGGGACCGGGGAGCTGTTTTTT. It is translated as CASTPRGTGGTGELFF. V gene TRBV19 combines with J gene TRBJ2-2, with 11 positions matching TRBD1. The V gene end was trimmed by 7 bases and the J gene end by 5 bases; junction bases not matched to a gene: 9. Per germline, CDR1 LNHDA and CDR2 SQIVND (reference sequence). The CDR3 is 16 residues long.

This clone was counted only a few times. The chain is built from TRBV29-1 and TRBJ1-2; no reliable D call. V was cut by 4 bases and J by 4 bases, with 16 bases left in between. From germline, CDR1 is SQVTM and CDR2 ANQGSEA. This CDR3 spans 14 amino acids. CDR3 region: CSVGLTPRPYGYTF. Written as DNA, the CDR3 is TGCAGCGTTGGTCTGACACCGAGACCCTATGGCTACACCTTC.

A few counts support this clone. The gene calls are TRBV6-5 and TRBJ2-2, with D tentatively TRBD2 (5 bases). CDR1 and CDR2 (germline): MNHEY, SVGAGI. This CDR3 spans 12 amino acids. V was cut by 4 bases and J by 7 bases, with 7 bases left in between. This chain's CDR3 is CASSWTRGELFF. The CDR3 bases are TGTGCCAGCAGTTGGACTCGCGGGGAGCTGTTTTTT.

This clone was seen a few times. This chain connects TRBV7-9 to TRBJ2-5; TRBD2 matches at 10 bases. This CDR3 spans 17 amino acids. Per germline, CDR1 SEHNR and CDR2 FQNEAQ (reference sequence). Germline trimming cut 2 bases from V and 3 bases from J; bases unmatched to any gene: 9. Here the CDR3 reads CASSLPGLASAKETQYF. The DNA of the CDR3 is TGTGCCAGCAGCTTACCGGGACTAGCGTCCGCCAAAGAGACCCAGTACTTC.

This clone was seen a handful of times. V and J are TRBV6-6 and TRBJ2-7, with D tentatively TRBD1 (5 bases). CDR1 and CDR2 (germline): MNHNY, SVGAGI (reference sequence). This CDR3 spans 13 amino acids. Trimming removed 7 bases from V and 9 bases from J, with 19 bases in between. CDR3: CASNMGQNTGQYF. For the CDR3, the DNA is TGTGCCAGCAATATGGGGCAGAACACCGGGCAGTACTTC.